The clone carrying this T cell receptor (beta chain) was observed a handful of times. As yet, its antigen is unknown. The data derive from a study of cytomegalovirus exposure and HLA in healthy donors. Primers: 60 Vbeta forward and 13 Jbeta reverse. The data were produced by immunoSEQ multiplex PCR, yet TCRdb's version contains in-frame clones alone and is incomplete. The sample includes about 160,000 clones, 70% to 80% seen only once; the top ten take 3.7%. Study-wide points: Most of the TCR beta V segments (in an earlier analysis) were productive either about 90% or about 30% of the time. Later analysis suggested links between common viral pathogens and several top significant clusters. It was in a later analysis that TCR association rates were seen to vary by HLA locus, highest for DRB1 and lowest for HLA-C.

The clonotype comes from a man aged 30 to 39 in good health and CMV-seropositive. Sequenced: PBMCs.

CDR3 bases: TGTGCCAGCAGCGTTCAACAGGGGGCTGGCTATGGCTACACCTTC. Its translation is CASSVQQGAGYGYTF. The chain has TRBV9 and TRBJ1-2, with TRBD1 matching over 9 bases. The CDR3 totals 15 residues. V shed 2 bases and J 4 bases; nucleotides not matched to a gene: 6. Germline V gene lookup returns CDR1 SGDLS and CDR2 YYNGEE.